The clone carrying this T cell receptor (beta chain) was counted many times. Newly diagnosed hyperthyroidism donors, aged 18 to 65, duration under 2 months. The PBMC fraction was derived from around 10 ml of fresh peripheral blood. RNA transcripts were the template, and TCR beta CDR3 regions were amplified from them. The authors performed first-round RT-PCR with HTBI primers and then a second-round multiplex PCR. Via MiXCR, TCRdb re-called the multiplex PCR reads, giving one row per CDR3 protein. The sample includes 400,000 or so distinct CDR3 sequences, 15% of them seen just once. The data derive from a study of Graves' ophthalmopathy and Graves' hyperthyroidism. This TCR was sampled from a young woman with stable Graves' hyperthyroidism. Sequenced: peripheral blood.

CDR3: CASSVSPNTEAFF. The CDR3 bases are TGTGCCAGCAGCGTATCCCCGAACACTGAAGCTTTCTTT. This rearrangement joins TRBV9 to TRBJ1-1; D is ambiguous. The length of the CDR3 is 13 residues. CDR1 SGDLS and CDR2 YYNGEE come from the germline V gene. Between the trimmed V and J ends, which lost 1 base and 1 base, there was a span of 5 bases. The whole variable domain, filled in from reference TRBV9 and TRBJ1-1, reads DSGVTQTPKHLITATGQRVTLRCSPRSGDLSVYWYQQSLDQGLQFLIQYYNGEERAKGNILERFSAQQFPDLHSELNLSSLELGDSALYFCASSVSPNTEAFFGQGTRLTVV.